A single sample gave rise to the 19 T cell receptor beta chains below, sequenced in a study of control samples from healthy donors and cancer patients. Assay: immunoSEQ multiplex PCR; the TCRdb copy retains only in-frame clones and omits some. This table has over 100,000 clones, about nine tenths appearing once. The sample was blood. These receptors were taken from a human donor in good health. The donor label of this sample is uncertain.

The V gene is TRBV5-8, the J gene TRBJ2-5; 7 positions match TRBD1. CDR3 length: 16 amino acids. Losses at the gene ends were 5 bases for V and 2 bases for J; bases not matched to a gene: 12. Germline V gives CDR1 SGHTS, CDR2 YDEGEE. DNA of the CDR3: TGTGCCAGCAGTAAAACCGGGACAGCGACTCAAGAGACCCAGTACTTC. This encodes CASSKTGTATQETQYF.

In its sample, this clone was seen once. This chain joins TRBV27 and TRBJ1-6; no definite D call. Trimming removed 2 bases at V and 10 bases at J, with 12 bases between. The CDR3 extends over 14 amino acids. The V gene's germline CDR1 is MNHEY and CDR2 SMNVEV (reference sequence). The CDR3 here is CASSLIYGSSPLHF. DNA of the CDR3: TGTGCCAGCAGTTTAATATACGGTTCCTCACCCCTCCACTTT.

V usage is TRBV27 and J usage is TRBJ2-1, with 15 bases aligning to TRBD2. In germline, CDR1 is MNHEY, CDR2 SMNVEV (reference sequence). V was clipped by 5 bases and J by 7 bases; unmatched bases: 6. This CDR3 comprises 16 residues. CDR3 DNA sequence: TGTGCCAGCAGTATCGGGACTAGCGGGGGGTCTAATGAGCAGTTCTTC. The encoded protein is CASSIGTSGGSNEQFF.

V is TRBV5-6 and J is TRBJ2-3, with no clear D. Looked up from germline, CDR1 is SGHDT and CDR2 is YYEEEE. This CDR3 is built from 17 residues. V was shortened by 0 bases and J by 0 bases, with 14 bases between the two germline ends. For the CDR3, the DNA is TGTGCCAGCAGCTTGGCCAACGGGCTTTCTAGCACAGATACGCAGTATTTT. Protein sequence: CASSLANGLSSTDTQYF.

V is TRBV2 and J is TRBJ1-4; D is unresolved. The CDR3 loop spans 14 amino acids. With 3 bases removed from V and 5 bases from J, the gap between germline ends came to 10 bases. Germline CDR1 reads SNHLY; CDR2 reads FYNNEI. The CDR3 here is CASSDSAVNEKLFF. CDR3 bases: TGTGCCAGCAGTGACTCGGCAGTAAATGAAAAACTGTTTTTT.

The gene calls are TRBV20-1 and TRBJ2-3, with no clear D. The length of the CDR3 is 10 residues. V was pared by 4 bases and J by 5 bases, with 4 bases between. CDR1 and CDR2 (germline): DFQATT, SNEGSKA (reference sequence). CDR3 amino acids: CSAKLDTQYF. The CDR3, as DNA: TGCAGTGCTAAACTAGATACGCAGTATTTT.

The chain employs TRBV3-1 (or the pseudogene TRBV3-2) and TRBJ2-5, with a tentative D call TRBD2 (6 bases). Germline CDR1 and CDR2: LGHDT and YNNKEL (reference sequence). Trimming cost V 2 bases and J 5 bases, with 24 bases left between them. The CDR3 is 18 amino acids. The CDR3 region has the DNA TGTGCCAGCAGCCAAACGGTAGTGCGGGGCTACCGGGGGGAGACCCAGTACTTC. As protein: CASSQTVVRGYRGETQYF.

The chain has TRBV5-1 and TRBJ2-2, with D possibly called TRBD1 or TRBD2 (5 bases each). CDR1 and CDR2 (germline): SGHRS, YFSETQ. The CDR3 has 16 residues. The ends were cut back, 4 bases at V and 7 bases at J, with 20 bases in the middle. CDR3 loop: CASSLGASVRDGELFF. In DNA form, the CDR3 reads TGCGCCAGCAGCCTCGGGGCAAGCGTCAGGGACGGGGAGCTGTTTTTT.

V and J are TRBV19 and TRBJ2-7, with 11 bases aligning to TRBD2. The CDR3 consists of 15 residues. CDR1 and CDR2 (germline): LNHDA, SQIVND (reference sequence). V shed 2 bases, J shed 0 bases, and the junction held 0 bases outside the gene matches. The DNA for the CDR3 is TGTGCCAGTAGTATAACTAGCGGGGGCTCCTACGAGCAGTACTTC. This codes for CASSITSGGSYEQYF. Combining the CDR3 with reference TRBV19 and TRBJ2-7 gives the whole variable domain DGGITQSPKYLFRKEGQNVTLSCEQNLNHDAMYWYRQDPGQGLRLIYYSQIVNDFQKGDIAEGYSVSREKKESFPLTVTSAQKNPTAFYLCASSITSGGSYEQYFGPGTRLTVT.

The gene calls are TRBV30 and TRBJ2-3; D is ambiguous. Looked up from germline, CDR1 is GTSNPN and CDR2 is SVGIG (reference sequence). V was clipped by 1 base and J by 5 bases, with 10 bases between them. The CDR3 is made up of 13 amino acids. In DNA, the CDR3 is TGTGCCTGGAGTGCCCGCTTAGGAGATACGCAGTATTTT. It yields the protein CAWSARLGDTQYF.

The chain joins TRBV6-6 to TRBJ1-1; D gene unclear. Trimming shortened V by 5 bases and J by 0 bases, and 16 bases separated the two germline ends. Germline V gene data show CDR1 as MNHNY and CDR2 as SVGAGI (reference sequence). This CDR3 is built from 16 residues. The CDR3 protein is CASSRSFDGLNTEAFF. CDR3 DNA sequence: TGTGCCAGCAGTCGATCGTTTGACGGATTGAACACTGAAGCTTTCTTT.

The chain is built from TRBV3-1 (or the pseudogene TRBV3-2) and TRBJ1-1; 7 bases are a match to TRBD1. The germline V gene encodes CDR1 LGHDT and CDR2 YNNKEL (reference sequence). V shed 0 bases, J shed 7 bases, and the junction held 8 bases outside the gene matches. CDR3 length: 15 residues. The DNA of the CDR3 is TGTGCCAGCAGCCAAGATTGGACAGGCAACGATGAAGCTTTCTTT. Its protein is CASSQDWTGNDEAFF.

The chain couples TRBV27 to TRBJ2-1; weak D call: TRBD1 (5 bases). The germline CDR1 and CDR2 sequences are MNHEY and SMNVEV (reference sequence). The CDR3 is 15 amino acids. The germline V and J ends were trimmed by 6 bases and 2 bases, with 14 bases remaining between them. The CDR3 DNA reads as TGTGCCAGCAGGTCTTTGGGGCGTACCTACAATGAGCAGTTCTTC. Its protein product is CASRSLGRTYNEQFF.

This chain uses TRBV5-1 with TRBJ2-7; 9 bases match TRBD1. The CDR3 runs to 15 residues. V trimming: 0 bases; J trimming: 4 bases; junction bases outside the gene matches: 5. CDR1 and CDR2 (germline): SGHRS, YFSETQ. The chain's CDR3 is CASSLGGTGRYEQYF. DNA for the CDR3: TGCGCCAGCAGCTTGGGGGGGACAGGGCGATACGAGCAGTACTTC.

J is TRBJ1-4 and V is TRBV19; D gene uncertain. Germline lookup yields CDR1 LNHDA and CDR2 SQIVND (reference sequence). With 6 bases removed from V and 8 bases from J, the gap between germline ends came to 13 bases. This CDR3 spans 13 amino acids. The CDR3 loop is CASRFLREEKLFF. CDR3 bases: TGTGCCAGTAGGTTCTTGCGGGAGGAAAAACTGTTTTTT.

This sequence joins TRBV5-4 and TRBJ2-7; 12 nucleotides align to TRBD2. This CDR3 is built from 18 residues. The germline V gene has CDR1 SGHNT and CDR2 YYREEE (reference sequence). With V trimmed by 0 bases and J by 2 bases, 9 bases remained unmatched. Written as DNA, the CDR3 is TGTGCCAGCAGCTTGGAACCCCGGCTAGCGGGGGGGACCTACGAGCAGTACTTC. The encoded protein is CASSLEPRLAGGTYEQYF.

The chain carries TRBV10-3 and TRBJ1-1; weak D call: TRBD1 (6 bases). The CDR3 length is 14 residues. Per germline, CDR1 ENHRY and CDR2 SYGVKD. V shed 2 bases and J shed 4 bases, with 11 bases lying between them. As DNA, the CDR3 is TGTGCCATCAGTGAGATGCAGGGGCCCACTGAAGCTTTCTTT. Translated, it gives CAISEMQGPTEAFF.

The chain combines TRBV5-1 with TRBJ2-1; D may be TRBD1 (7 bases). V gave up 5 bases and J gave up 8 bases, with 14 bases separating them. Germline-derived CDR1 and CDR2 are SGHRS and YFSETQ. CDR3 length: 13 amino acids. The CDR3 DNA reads TGCGCCAGCAGTCCCACAGGGGAGGATGAGCAGTTCTTC. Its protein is CASSPTGEDEQFF. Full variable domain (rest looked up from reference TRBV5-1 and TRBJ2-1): KAGVTQTPRYLIKTRGQQVTLSCSPISGHRSVSWYQQTPGQGLQFLFEYFSETQRNKGNFPGRFSGRQFSNSRSEMNVSTLELGDSALYLCASSPTGEDEQFFGPGTRLTVL.

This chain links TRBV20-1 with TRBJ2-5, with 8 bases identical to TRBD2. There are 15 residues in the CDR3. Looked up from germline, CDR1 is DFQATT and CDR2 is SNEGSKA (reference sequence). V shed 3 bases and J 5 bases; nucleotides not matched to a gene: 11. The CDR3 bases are TGCAGTGCTAGTTCGATTCGGGAGGGGTGGGAGACCCAGTACTTC. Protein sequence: CSASSIREGWETQYF.